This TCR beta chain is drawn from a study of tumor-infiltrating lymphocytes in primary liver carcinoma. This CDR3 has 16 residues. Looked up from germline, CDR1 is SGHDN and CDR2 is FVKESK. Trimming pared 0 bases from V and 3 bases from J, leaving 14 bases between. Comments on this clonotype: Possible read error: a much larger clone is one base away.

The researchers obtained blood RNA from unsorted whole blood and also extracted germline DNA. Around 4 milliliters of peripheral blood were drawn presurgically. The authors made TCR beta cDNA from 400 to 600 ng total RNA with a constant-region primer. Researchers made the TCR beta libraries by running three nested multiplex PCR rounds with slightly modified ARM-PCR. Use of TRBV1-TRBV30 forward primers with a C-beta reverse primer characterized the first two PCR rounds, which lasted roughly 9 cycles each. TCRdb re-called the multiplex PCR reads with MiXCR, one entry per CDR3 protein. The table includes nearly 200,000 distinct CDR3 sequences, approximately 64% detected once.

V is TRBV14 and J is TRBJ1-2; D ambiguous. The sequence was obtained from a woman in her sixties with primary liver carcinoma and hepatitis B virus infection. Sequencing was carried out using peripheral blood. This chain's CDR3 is CASSQEWIGRYYGYTF. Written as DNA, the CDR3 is TGTGCCAGCAGCCAAGAATGGATAGGGAGGTACTATGGCTACACCTTC.